The 7 T cell receptor beta chains reported below all come from one sample, sequenced in a study of cytomegalovirus exposure and HLA in healthy donors. Amplification used 60 Vbeta primers and 13 Jbeta primers. Here immunoSEQ multiplex PCR was the method, and the copy in TCRdb shows in-frame clones only, minus some. The profile covers approximately 85,000 clones, with around 80% appearing a single time and less than 8% taken by the ten largest. Sequenced sample: PBMCs. The source of these receptors is a man in his thirties or forties in good health and CMV-seronegative.

The chain employs TRBV10-1 and TRBJ2-5, with D tentatively TRBD2 (5 bases). The CDR3 totals 14 residues. CDR1 and CDR2 from the germline V gene are WNHNN and SYGVQD (reference sequence). V was cut by 0 bases and J by 1 base, with 6 bases left in between. The CDR3: CASSESRAQETQYF. The CDR3 DNA sequence: TGCGCCAGCAGTGAGTCGAGGGCCCAAGAGACCCAGTACTTC.

V gene TRBV11-2 combines with J gene TRBJ2-7; 7 positions match TRBD1. The ends lost 5 bases at V and 6 bases at J; junction bases unmatched: 13. Germline assignment: CDR1 SGHAT and CDR2 FQNNGV. CDR3 length: 15 residues. CDR3 DNA sequence: TGTGCCAGCAGCCGAACAGGGGTTATGGGCGGCGAGCAGTACTTC. As protein: CASSRTGVMGGEQYF.

CDR3 nucleotides: TGTGCCACCAGCAGAGAAGGGACAGGTCCCCTTGAGCAGTACTTC. Its translation: CATSREGTGPLEQYF. V is TRBV15 and J is TRBJ2-7; 8 bases fit TRBD1. This CDR3 spans 15 amino acids. Germline CDR1 reads LNHNV; CDR2 reads YYDKDF (reference sequence). The V gene end was trimmed by 0 bases and the J gene end by 7 bases; junction bases not matched to a gene: 8.

On this clone itself: The same CDR3 can be traced to other DNA sequences in this sample. The rearrangement uses TRBV6-1 and TRBJ2-5, with 7 bases lining up with TRBD1. J was trimmed by 5 bases and V by 3 bases; bases with no gene match: 9. CDR3 length: 15 residues. CDR1 and CDR2 from the germline V gene are MNHNS and SASEGT. The CDR3, as DNA: TGTGCCAGCAGTGAGGCCAGGGGGATAGGGGAGACCCAGTACTTC. Its translation: CASSEARGIGETQYF.

This sequence joins TRBV7-2 and TRBJ1-2; D uncertain. Germline CDR1 SGHTA, CDR2 FQGNSA. The CDR3 covers 12 residues. With 4 bases removed from V and 4 bases from J, the gap between germline ends came to 7 bases. This CDR3 is CASSSTIYGYTF. CDR3 bases: TGTGCCAGCAGCTCTACCATCTATGGCTACACCTTC.

This clone showed up just once. V and J are TRBV6-5 and TRBJ1-1, with D possibly being TRBD1 (5 bases). Looked up from germline, CDR1 is MNHEY and CDR2 is SVGAGI. V lost 1 base and J lost 0, with 12 bases in between. The CDR3 sequence is 16 residues long. The DNA for the CDR3 is TGTGCCAGCAGTTACTATTGGGGGGTGGTGAACACTGAAGCTTTCTTT. This codes for CASSYYWGVVNTEAFF.

V usage is TRBV27 and J usage is TRBJ2-7, with 9 bases fitting TRBD1. From germline, CDR1 is MNHEY and CDR2 SMNVEV (reference sequence). V trimming: 1 base; J trimming: 3 bases; junction bases outside the gene matches: 4. The CDR3 length is 15 residues. CDR3 DNA sequence: TGTGCCAGCAGTTTATTCACGGGACAGGGCTACGAGCAGTACTTC. Translating gives CASSLFTGQGYEQYF.